This T cell receptor (beta chain) was sequenced during a study of T and B cells in COVID-19 patients. About the research overall: Median age was approximately 33 years in the recovered cohort and around 62 years in the active-infection cohort.

TRB rearrangements were amplified by multiplex PCR with BIOMED2 TRB-A/B primers. From the multiplex PCR reads, TCRdb called clonotypes with MiXCR, one entry per CDR3 protein. The table records about 11,000 distinct CDR3 sequences, 30% of them present only once. Each TRB amplification used about 250-550 ng of genomic DNA from blood. This CDR3 is built from 17 residues. Germline assignment: CDR1 LGHNA and CDR2 YSLEER. This clonotype was counted once. Its matching antigen is unknown. A read error may account for a junction end that differs from germline. Study results and limitations: There were some 2,300 TCR clusters exclusive to the recovered cohort, 30 to 40 with low generation probability. Early severe-case samples and blood from mildly ill patients during symptoms were in short supply.

The sample taken for sequencing was blood. The V and J genes are TRBV4-3 and TRBJ2-6; maybe TRBD2 (6 bases). The clonotype was recovered from a human donor with active COVID-19. CDR3 sequence reads: CANSQGSRLAGANVLTF. The CDR3 bases are TGCGCCAACAGCCAAGGCTCCAGACTAGCTGGGGCCAACGTCCTGACTTTC.